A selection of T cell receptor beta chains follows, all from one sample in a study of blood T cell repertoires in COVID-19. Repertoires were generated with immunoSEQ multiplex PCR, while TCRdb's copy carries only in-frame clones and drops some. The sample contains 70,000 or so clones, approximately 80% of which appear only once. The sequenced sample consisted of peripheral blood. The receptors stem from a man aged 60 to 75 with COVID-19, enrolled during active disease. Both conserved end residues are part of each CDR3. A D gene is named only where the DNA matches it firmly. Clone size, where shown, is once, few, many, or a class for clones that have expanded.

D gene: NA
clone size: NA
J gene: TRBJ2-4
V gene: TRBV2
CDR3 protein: CASSVEGLVKNIQYF
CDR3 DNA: TGTGCCAGCAGTGTGGAGGGGCTGGTCAAAAACATTCAGTACTTC

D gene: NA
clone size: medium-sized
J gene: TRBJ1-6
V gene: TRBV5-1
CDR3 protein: CASSLNRSPLHF
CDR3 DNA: TGCGCCAGCAGCTTGAATCGGTCACCCCTCCACTTT

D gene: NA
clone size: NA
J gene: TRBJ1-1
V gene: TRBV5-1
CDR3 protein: CASSLGGFTEAFF
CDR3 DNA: TGCGCCAGCAGCTTGGGCGGTTTCACTGAAGCTTTCTTT

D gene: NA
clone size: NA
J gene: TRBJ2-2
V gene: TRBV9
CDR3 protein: CASSVVGDLVTGELFF
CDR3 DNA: TGTGCCAGCAGCGTTGTCGGAGATTTAGTGACCGGGGAGCTGTTTTTT

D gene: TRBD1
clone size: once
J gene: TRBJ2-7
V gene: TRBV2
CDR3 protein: CASTGTGNYEQYF
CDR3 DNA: TGTGCCAGCACGGGGACAGGGAATTACGAGCAGTACTTC

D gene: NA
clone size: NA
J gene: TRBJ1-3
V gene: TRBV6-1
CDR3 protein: CASSEGQVLGNTIYF
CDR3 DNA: TGTGCCAGCAGTGAAGGCCAGGTCCTCGGAAACACCATATATTTT

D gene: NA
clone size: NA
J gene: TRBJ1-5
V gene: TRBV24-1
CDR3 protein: CATSDGAQPQHF
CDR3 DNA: TGTGCCACCAGTGATGGGGCGCAGCCCCAGCATTTT

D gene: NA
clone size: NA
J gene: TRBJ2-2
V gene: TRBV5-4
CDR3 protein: CASSLDGARGTGELFF
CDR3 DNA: TGTGCCAGCAGCTTGGATGGGGCCCGAGGCACCGGGGAGCTGTTTTTT

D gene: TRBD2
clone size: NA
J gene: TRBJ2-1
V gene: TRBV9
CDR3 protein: CASSVFAGGAVEQFF
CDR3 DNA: TGTGCCAGCAGCGTATTCGCGGGGGGGGCAGTTGAGCAGTTCTTC

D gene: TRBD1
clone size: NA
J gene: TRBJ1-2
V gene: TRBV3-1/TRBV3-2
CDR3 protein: CASSDTTGKGYTF
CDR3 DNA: TGTGCCAGCAGCGACACGACAGGGAAAGGCTACACCTTC

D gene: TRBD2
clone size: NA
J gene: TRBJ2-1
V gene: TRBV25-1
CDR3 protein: CASSGSWGLAMNEQFF
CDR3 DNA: TGTGCCAGCAGTGGAAGTTGGGGACTAGCTATGAATGAGCAGTTCTTC

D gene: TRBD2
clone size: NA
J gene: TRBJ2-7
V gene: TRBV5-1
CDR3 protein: CASSLAVAGVEQYF
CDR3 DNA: TGCGCCAGCAGCTTGGCCGTAGCGGGAGTCGAGCAGTACTTC

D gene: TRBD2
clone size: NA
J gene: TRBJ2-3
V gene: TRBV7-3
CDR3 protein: CASSPGGRYTDTQYF
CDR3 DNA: TGTGCCAGCAGCCCGGGGGGGCGATACACAGATACGCAGTATTTT

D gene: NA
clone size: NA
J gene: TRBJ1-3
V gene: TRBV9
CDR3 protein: CASSSTGGGNTIYF
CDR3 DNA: TGTGCCAGCAGCTCAACGGGGGGCGGAAACACCATATATTTT

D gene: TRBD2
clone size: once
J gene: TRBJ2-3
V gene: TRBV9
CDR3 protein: CASSLAGGLTDTQYF
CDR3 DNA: TGTGCCAGCAGCTTAGCGGGGGGGCTTACAGATACGCAGTATTTT

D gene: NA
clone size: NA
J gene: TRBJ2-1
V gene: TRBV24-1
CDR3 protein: CATSRDTSSYNEQFF
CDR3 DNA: TGTGCCACCAGTAGAGATACGAGCTCCTACAATGAGCAGTTCTTC

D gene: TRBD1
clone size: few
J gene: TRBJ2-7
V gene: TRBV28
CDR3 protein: CASSSPGQGFDEQYF
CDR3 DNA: TGTGCCAGCAGTTCCCCGGGACAGGGTTTCGACGAGCAGTACTTC

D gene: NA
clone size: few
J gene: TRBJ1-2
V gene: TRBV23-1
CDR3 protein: CASTQGRGVLYYGYTF
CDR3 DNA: TGCGCCAGCACCCAGGGGAGGGGCGTGCTGTACTATGGCTACACCTTC

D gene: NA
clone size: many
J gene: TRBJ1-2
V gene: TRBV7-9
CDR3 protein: CASSPTTGLYGSSYGYTF
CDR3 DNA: TGTGCCAGCAGCCCCACTACAGGGTTATATGGGAGTAGCTATGGCTACACCTTC

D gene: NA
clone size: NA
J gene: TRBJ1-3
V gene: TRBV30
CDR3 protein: CAWSGQAGNTIYF
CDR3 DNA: TGTGCCTGGAGTGGACAGGCGGGAAACACCATATATTTT

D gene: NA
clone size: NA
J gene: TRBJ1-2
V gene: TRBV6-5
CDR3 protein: CASRWEAGYTF
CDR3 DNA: TGTGCCAGCAGGTGGGAGGCAGGCTACACCTTC

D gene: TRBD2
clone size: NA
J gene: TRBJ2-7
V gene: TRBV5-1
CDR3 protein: CASSLSGGFSYEQYF
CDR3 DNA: TGCGCCAGCAGCTTGAGCGGGGGGTTCTCCTACGAGCAGTACTTC

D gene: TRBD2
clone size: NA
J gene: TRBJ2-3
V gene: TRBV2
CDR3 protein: CASRLGRGGTDTQYF
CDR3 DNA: TGTGCCAGCAGACTGGGGCGGGGGGGGACAGATACGCAGTATTTT

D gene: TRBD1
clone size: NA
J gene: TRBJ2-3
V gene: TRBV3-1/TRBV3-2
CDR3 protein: CASSQGRGPNTQYF
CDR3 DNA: TGTGCCAGCAGCCAAGGCAGGGGGCCGAATACGCAGTATTTT

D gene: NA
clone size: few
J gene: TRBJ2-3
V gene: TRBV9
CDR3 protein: CASSDSWELTQYF
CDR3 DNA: TGTGCCAGCAGCGACAGCTGGGAGCTTACGCAGTATTTT

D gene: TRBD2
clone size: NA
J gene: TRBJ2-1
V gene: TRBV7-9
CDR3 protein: CASSPHPLAGGPIEQFF
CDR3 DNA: TGTGCCAGCAGCCCCCACCCCCTAGCGGGAGGGCCCATTGAGCAGTTCTTC

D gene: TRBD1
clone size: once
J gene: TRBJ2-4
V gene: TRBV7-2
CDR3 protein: CASSFSTGANIQYF
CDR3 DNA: TGTGCCAGCAGTTTCTCGACAGGGGCAAACATTCAGTACTTC

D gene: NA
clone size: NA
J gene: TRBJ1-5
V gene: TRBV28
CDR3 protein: CASSKQGSNQPQHF
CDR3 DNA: TGTGCCAGCAGCAAACAGGGTAGCAATCAGCCCCAGCATTTT

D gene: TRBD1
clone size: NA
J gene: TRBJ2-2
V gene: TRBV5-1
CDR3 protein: CASSSRQGVAGELFF
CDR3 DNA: TGCGCCAGCAGCTCTCGACAGGGGGTTGCCGGGGAGCTGTTTTTT

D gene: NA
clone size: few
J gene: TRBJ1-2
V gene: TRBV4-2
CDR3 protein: CASSQADSNLYGYTF
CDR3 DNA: TGTGCCAGCAGCCAAGCGGACAGCAACCTCTATGGCTACACCTTC

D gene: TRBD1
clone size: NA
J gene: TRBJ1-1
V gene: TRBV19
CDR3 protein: CASSPQPGQGSTEAFF
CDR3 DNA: TGTGCCAGTAGTCCTCAACCCGGACAGGGGAGCACTGAAGCTTTCTTT

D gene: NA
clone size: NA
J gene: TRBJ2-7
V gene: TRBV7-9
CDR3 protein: CASSLPALMGHEQYF
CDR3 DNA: TGTGCCAGCAGCTTGCCCGCTCTAATGGGGCACGAGCAGTACTTC

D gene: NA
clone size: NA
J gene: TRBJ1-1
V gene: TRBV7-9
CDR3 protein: CASSAPRGNTEAFF
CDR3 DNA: TGTGCCAGCAGTGCACCAAGGGGAAACACTGAAGCTTTCTTT

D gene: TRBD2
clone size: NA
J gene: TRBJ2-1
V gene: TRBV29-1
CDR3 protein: CSAPLGLAGNEQFF
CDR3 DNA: TGCAGCGCTCCGTTGGGACTAGCAGGGAATGAGCAGTTCTTC

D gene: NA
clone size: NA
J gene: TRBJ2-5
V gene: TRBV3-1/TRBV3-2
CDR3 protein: CASSSRGTQYF
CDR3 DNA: TGTGCCAGCAGCTCCCGGGGGACCCAGTACTTC

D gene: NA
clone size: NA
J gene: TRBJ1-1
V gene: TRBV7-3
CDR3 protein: CASSLLWNTEAFF
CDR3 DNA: TGTGCCAGCAGCTTACTTTGGAACACTGAAGCTTTCTTT

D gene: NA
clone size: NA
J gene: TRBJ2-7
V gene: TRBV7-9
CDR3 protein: CASSPWTVSYEQYF
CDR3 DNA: TGTGCCAGCAGCCCCTGGACAGTCTCCTACGAGCAGTACTTC

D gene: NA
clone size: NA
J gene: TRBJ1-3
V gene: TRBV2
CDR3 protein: CASSAGNGNTIYF
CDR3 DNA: TGTGCCAGCAGTGCAGGGAATGGAAACACCATATATTTT

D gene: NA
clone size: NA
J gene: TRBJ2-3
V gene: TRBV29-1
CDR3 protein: CSVEDLEGGFTDTQYF
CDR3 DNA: TGCAGCGTTGAAGATCTGGAGGGTGGGTTCACAGATACGCAGTATTTT

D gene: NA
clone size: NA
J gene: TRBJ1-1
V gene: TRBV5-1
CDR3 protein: CASSPAGPGPEAFF
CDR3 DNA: TGCGCCAGCAGCCCGGCGGGACCAGGTCCGGAAGCTTTCTTT

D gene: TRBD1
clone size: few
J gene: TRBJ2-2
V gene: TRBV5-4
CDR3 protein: CASSLQGVPGELFF
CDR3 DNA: TGTGCCAGCAGCTTGCAGGGGGTTCCCGGGGAGCTGTTTTTT

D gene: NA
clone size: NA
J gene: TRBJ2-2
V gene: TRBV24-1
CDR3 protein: CATSDPRLGQSGELFF
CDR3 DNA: TGTGCCACCAGTGATCCGCGTCTAGGACAGTCCGGGGAGCTGTTTTTT

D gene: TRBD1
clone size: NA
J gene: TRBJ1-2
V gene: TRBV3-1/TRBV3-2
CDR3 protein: CASSDRVDYGYTF
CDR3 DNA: TGTGCCAGCAGCGACAGGGTGGACTATGGCTACACCTTC

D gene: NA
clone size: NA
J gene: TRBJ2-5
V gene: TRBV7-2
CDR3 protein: CASSPLEGWGETQYF
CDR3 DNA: TGTGCCAGCAGCCCATTGGAGGGCTGGGGAGAGACCCAGTACTTC

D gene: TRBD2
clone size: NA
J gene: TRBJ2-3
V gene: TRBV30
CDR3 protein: CAWGLSGSPADTQYF
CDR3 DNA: TGTGCCTGGGGTCTCAGCGGGAGCCCCGCAGATACGCAGTATTTT

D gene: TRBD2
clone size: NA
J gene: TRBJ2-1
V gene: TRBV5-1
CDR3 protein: CASSDGTSGAYNEQFF
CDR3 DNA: TGCGCCAGCAGCGACGGGACTAGCGGGGCGTACAATGAGCAGTTCTTC

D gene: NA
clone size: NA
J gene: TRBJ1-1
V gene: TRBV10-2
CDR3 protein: CASRDNRDTEAFF
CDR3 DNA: TGCGCCAGCAGAGACAACAGGGACACTGAAGCTTTCTTT

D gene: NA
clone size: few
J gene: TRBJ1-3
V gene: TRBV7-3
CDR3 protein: CASSATGVNTIYF
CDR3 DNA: TGTGCCAGCAGCGCGACGGGAGTAAACACCATATATTTT

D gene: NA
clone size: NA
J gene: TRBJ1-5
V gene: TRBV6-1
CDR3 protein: CASSELGVNQPQHF
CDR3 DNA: TGTGCCAGCAGTGAATTAGGGGTAAATCAGCCCCAGCATTTT

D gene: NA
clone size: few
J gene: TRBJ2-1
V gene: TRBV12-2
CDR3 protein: CAPPHGRYEQFF
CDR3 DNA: TGTGCGCCTCCTCACGGGAGGTATGAGCAGTTCTTC

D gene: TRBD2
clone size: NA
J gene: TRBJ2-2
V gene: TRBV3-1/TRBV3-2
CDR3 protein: CASSQEGSGSGGELFF
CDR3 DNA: TGTGCCAGCAGCCAGGAGGGTAGCGGGAGCGGCGGGGAGCTGTTTTTT

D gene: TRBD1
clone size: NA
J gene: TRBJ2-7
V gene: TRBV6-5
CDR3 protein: CASSLPGQSYEQYF
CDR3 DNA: TGTGCCAGCAGTTTGCCGGGACAGTCCTACGAGCAGTACTTC

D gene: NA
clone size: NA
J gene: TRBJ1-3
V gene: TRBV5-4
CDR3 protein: CASSLEAVSGNTIYF
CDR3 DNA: TGTGCCAGCAGCTTGGAGGCGGTCTCTGGAAACACCATATATTTT

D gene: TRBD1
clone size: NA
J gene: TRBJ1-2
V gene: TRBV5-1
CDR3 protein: CASSPGQGNYGYTF
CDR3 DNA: TGCGCCAGCAGCCCTGGACAGGGAAACTATGGCTACACCTTC

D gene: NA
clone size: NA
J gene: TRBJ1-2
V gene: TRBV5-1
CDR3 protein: CASSYDSSYGYTF
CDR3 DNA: TGCGCCAGCAGCTACGACAGTAGCTATGGCTACACCTTC

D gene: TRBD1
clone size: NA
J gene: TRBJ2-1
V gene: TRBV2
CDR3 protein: CASTREGQGANEQFF
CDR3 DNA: TGTGCCAGCACCCGGGAGGGACAGGGGGCTAATGAGCAGTTCTTC